This TCR beta chain was captured in a study of OX40 agonist ivuxolimab in advanced cancers. Study in general: The eligibility criteria allowed prior anti-PD-1, anti-PD-L1 or anti-CTLA-4 therapy, and around 38% had some.

Note on this clone: What it binds is not known.

The V gene lost 5 bases and the J gene lost 6 bases, with 17 bases spanning the gap. The CDR3 is made up of 15 amino acids. Germline lookup yields CDR1 SEHNR and CDR2 FQNEAQ (reference sequence). The table came from immunoSEQ multiplex PCR; TCRdb's copy has only in-frame clones and leaves some out. The profile shows around 70,000 clones, 92% of them singletons. The study's findings and limits: Low normalized clonal expansion also occurred in some nonresponding patients.

Sequenced here: CD4+ or CD8+ T cells sorted from blood, sampled in a trial of the OX40 agonist ivuxolimab. This chain joins TRBV7-9 and TRBJ2-1, with D possibly matching TRBD2 (7 bases). The sequence derives from an adult with an advanced solid tumor such as melanoma, head and neck, liver or kidney cancer. The CDR3: CASSPAGGPGNEQFF. CDR3 in DNA: TGTGCCAGCAGCCCAGCCGGGGGGCCCGGCAATGAGCAGTTCTTC.